This TCR beta chain came from a study of post-analysis software for immune sequencing data. Overall study context: Patients with relapsing-remitting, secondary progressive and progressive-relapsing multiple sclerosis courses were all represented.

As for this clonotype: What it recognizes is unknown.

Tagging with unique molecular identifiers was a feature of the TCR beta cDNA libraries. TCRdb re-called the PCR reads with MiXCR, one entry per CDR3 protein. The sample records about half a million distinct CDR3 sequences, about a third being singletons. J gave up 2 bases and V 5 bases, and 4 bases lay outside the gene matches. The CDR3 contains 16 residues. CDR1 and CDR2 (germline): SGHTA, FQGNSA. Findings and limits, study-wide: Samples made in the same batch grouped tightly together by F measure. Normalized Chao1 diversity was significantly lower in multiple sclerosis patients than in controls. Higher frequency in patients than in controls was seen for a handful of TRBV segments, with TRBV5-6, TRBV5-1 and TRBV20-1 among them.

The sample was blood. This sequence was found in a girl aged 2-17 years with multiple sclerosis. The chain links TRBV7-2 to TRBJ2-6, with 9 bases matching TRBD1. Here the CDR3 reads CASSPRDRAGANVLTF. The DNA for the CDR3 is TGTGCCAGCAGCCCCCGGGACAGGGCTGGGGCCAACGTCCTGACTTTC.